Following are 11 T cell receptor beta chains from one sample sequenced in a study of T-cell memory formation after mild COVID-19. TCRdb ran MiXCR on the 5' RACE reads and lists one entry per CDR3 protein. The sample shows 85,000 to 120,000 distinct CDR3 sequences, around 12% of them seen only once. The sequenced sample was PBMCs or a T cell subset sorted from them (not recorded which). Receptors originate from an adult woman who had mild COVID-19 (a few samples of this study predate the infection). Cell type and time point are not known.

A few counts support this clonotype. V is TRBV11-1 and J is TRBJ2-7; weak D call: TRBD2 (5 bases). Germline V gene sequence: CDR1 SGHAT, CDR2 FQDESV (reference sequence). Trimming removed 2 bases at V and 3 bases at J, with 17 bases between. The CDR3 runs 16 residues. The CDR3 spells CASSLQAVAAGYEQYF. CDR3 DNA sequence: TGTGCCAGCAGCTTACAAGCGGTGGCAGCAGGCTACGAGCAGTACTTC. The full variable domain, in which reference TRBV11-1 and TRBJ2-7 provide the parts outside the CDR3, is EAEVAQSPRYKITEKSQAVAFWCDPISGHATLYWYRQILGQGPELLVQFQDESVVDDSQLPKDRFSAERLKGVDSTLKIQPAELGDSAMYLCASSLQAVAAGYEQYFGPGTRLTVT.

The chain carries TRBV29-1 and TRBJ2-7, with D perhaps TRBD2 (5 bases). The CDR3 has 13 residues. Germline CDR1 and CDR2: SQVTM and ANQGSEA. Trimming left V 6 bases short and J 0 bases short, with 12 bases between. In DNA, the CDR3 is TGCAGCGTCGGACTGGCAAGCTCCTACGAGCAGTACTTC. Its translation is CSVGLASSYEQYF.

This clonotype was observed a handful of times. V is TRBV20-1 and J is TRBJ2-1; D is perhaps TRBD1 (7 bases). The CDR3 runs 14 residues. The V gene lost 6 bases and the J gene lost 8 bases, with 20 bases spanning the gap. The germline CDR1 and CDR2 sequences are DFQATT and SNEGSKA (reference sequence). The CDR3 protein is CSAEGQNLVDEQFF. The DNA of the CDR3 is TGCAGTGCGGAGGGACAGAACCTTGTGGATGAGCAGTTCTTC.

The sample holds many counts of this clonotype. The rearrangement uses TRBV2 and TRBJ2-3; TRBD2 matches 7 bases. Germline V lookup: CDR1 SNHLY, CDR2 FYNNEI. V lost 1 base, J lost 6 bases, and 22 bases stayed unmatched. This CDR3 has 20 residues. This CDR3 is CASSEGEIYRGTTRVDTQYF. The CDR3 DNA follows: TGTGCCAGCAGTGAAGGGGAAATCTACCGCGGGACTACCCGCGTGGATACGCAGTATTTT.

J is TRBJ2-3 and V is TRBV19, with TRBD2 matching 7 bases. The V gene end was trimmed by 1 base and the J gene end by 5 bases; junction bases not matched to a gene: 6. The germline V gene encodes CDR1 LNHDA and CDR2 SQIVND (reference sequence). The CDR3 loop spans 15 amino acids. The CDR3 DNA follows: TGTGCCAGTAGTATAGGAGGGAGGGCCCTAGATACGCAGTATTTT. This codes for CASSIGGRALDTQYF.

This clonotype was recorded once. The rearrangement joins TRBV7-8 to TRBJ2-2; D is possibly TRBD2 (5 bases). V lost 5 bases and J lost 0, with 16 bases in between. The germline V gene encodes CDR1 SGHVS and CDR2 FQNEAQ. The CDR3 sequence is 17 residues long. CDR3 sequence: CASSREPPLANTGELFF. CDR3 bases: TGTGCCAGCAGCCGCGAGCCGCCACTAGCGAACACCGGGGAGCTGTTTTTT.

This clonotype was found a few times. DNA for the CDR3: TGTGCCGTTTCCGTCGCTAGCGGAAATGAGCAGTTCTTC. Its protein product is CAVSVASGNEQFF. V is TRBV19 and J is TRBJ2-1; 7 positions agree with TRBD2. The germline V gene has CDR1 LNHDA and CDR2 SQIVND (reference sequence). V lost 11 bases to trimming and J lost 7 bases; unmatched junction nucleotides: 11. The CDR3 contains 13 residues.

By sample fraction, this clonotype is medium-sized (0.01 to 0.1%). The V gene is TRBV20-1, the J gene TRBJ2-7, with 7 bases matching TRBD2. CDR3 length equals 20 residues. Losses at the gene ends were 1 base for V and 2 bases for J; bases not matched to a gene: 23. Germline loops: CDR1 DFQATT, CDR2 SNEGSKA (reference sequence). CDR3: CSARAPRTRDYRATPYEQYF. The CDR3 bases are TGCAGTGCTAGAGCACCCCGAACCCGGGACTACCGGGCGACGCCCTACGAGCAGTACTTC.

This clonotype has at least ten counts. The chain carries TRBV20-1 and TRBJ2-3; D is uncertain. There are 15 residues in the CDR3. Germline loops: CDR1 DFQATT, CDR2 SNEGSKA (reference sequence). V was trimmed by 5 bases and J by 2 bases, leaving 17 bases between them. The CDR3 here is CSAPVSSGFTDTQYF. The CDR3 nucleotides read TGCAGTGCTCCGGTTTCGTCCGGGTTCACAGATACGCAGTATTTT.

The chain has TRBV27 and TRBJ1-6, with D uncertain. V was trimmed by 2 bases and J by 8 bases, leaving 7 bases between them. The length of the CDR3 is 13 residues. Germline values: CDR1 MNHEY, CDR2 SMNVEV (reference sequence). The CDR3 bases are TGTGCCAGCAGTTTAGTCTGGGATTCACCCCTCCACTTT. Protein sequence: CASSLVWDSPLHF.

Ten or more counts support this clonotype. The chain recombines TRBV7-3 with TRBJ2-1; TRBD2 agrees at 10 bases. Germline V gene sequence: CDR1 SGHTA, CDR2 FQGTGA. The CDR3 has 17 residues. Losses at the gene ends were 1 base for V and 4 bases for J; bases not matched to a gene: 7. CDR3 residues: CASSLNALAGEYNEQFF. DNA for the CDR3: TGTGCCAGCAGCTTAAACGCCCTAGCGGGAGAGTACAATGAGCAGTTCTTC.